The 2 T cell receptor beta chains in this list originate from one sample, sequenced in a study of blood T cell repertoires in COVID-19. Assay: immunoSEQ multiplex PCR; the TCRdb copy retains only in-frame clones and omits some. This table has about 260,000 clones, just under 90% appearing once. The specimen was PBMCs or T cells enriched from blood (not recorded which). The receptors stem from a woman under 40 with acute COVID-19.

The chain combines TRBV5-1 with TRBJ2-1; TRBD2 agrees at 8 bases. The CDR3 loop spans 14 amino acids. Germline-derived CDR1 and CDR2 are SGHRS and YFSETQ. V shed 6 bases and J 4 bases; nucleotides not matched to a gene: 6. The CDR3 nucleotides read TGCGCCAGCACCCCTAGCGGGCAGTACAATGAGCAGTTCTTC. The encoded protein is CASTPSGQYNEQFF.

The chain's CDR3 is CASSWTSGMVYTGELFF. The CDR3 DNA sequence: TGTGCCAGCAGCTGGACTAGCGGGATGGTGTACACCGGGGAGCTGTTTTTT. This sequence joins TRBV5-4 and TRBJ2-2; TRBD2 matches at 12 bases. The V and J ends lost 3 bases and 3 bases, in that order; junction bases with no gene match: 6. The CDR3 is 17 amino acids. The germline V gene has CDR1 SGHNT and CDR2 YYREEE (reference sequence). Full variable domain (missing parts from reference TRBV5-4 and TRBJ2-2): ETGVTQSPTHLIKTRGQQVTLRCSSQSGHNTVSWYQQALGQGPQFIFQYYREEENGRGNFPPRFSGLQFPNYSSELNVNALELDDSALYLCASSWTSGMVYTGELFFGEGSRLTVL.